This T cell receptor (beta chain) was sequenced in a study of shared clonotypes between healthy human individuals. On the study more broadly: Donor composition was a couple of women and a few men, aged 18 to 49.

Naive CD8 cells lacked CD45RO, underwent positive selection for CCR7 and left out terminally differentiated effector memory CD45RA+ cells. Assay: immunoSEQ multiplex PCR; the TCRdb copy retains only in-frame clones and omits some. The sample lists around 1,900,000 clones, roughly 93% occurring once. This CDR3 is 14 amino acids long. Trimming at V came to 6 bases and at J to 5 bases, leaving 3 bases not matched to a gene. Germline CDR1 reads SNHLY; CDR2 reads FYNNEI. The sequence was obtained from a man aged 18 to 29 in good health. Some clones in this sample may be carry-over from other donors' samples. The material sequenced was naive CD8+ T cells from PBMCs. The chain recombines TRBV2 with TRBJ2-2, with TRBD2 identical over 10 bases. The CDR3 DNA reads as TGTGCCAGCAGAGCGGGAGGGCGGACCGGGGAGCTGTTTTTT. This translates into CASRAGGRTGELFF.